This T cell receptor (beta chain) was recorded in a study of shared clonotypes between healthy human individuals. The overall study: The plates for each donor numbered three CD4 naive, three CD4 memory, two CD8 naive and one CD8 memory.

Overall study results and limits: The sharing of 5% to 6.5% of naive CD4 clonotypes was seen across several donors. Naive subsets, compared against memory subsets, generally had larger estimated richness values.

There are 15 residues in the CDR3. The V gene's germline CDR1 is SGHRS and CDR2 YFSETQ. Losses at the gene ends were 5 bases for V and 2 bases for J; bases not matched to a gene: 8. Data came from immunoSEQ multiplex PCR; TCRdb stores just in-frame clones and leaves some out. Among 2.5 million or so clones listed, around nine tenths were seen once. As regards this clone: Its antigen is undetermined.

Sequences were obtained from naive CD4+ T cells sorted from blood. Described subset: CD45RA+ positively selected. The clonotype comes from a man younger than 30 in good health. J is TRBJ2-7 and V is TRBV5-1; 9 bases map to TRBD1. The chain's CDR3 is CASSSTGGRTYEQYF. DNA for the CDR3: TGCGCCAGCAGTAGCACAGGGGGCCGGACCTACGAGCAGTACTTC.